One and the same sample provided the 25 T cell receptor beta chains below, sequenced in a study of T cell responses to AZD1222 COVID-19 vaccine. The protocol was immunoSEQ multiplex PCR, while the TCRdb copy is restricted to in-frame clones and leaves out a portion. This table has some 110,000 clones, 85% to 95% appearing once. The sequencing used peripheral blood, collected 28 days after the second AZD1222 dose. These receptors originate from an adult who received the AZD1222 COVID-19 vaccine.

V usage is TRBV2 and J usage is TRBJ2-1, with a weak D call TRBD2 (5 bases). This CDR3 spans 12 amino acids. V was cut by 4 bases and J by 10 bases, with 11 bases left in between. Per the germline V gene, CDR1 is SNHLY and CDR2 is FYNNEI. In nucleotides, the CDR3 is TGTGCCAGCAGTGGGAACGGAGGCGAGCAGTTCTTC. Translation gives CASSGNGGEQFF.

The rearrangement links TRBV10-3 to TRBJ2-1, with TRBD2 matching over 7 bases. The V segment lost 0 bases and the J segment 5 bases; nucleotides outside the gene matches: 7. The length of the CDR3 is 16 residues. Germline V gene sequence: CDR1 ENHRY, CDR2 SYGVKD. CDR3 amino acids: CAISESVTGTNNEQFF. CDR3 nucleotide sequence: TGTGCCATCAGTGAGTCCGTTACCGGGACTAACAATGAGCAGTTCTTC.

J is TRBJ1-6 and V is TRBV6-5; D is uncertain. This CDR3 region has 12 residues. Trimming pared 9 bases from V and 8 bases from J, leaving 11 bases between. Germline CDR1 reads MNHEY; CDR2 reads SVGAGI. The CDR3 loop is CASWAVYSPLHF. Here the CDR3 DNA reads TGTGCCAGTTGGGCAGTATATTCACCCCTCCACTTT.

The chain has TRBV5-4 and TRBJ2-6; D possibly uses TRBD1 or TRBD2 (5 bases each). CDR1 is SGHNT and CDR2 is YYREEE in the germline V gene (reference sequence). Trimming took 0 bases from V and 3 from J, leaving 7 bases between them. This CDR3 has 15 amino acids. DNA for the CDR3: TGTGCCAGCAGCTTGGTGGGACGTGGGGCCAACGTCCTGACTTTC. Amino acid sequence: CASSLVGRGANVLTF.

V and J are TRBV7-2 and TRBJ2-2, with a possible D match to TRBD1 (6 bases). CDR1 SGHTA and CDR2 FQGNSA come from the germline V gene. V was trimmed by 2 bases and J by 7 bases, leaving 17 bases between them. The CDR3 runs 16 residues. The DNA for the CDR3 is TGTGCCAGCAGCTTAATGCAGGGGTGGCTTGGCGGGGAGCTGTTTTTT. It specifies CASSLMQGWLGGELFF. Drawing the rest from reference TRBV7-2 and TRBJ2-2, the complete variable domain is GAGVSQSPSNKVTEKGKDVELRCDPISGHTALYWYRQSLGQGLEFLIYFQGNSAPDKSGLPSDRFSAERTGGSVSTLTIQRTQQEDSAVYLCASSLMQGWLGGELFFGEGSRLTVL.

V usage is TRBV4-1 and J usage is TRBJ1-4; the D gene is possibly TRBD1 (6 bases). The ends were cut back, 1 base at V and 8 bases at J, with 14 bases in the middle. Germline V lookup: CDR1 MGHRA, CDR2 YSYEKL. The CDR3 spans 15 residues. CDR3 bases: TGCGCCAGCAGCCAAGCACAGGGACTGAGGGAAAAACTGTTTTTT. Its translation is CASSQAQGLREKLFF.

The rearrangement links TRBV5-4 to TRBJ2-7; the match to TRBD2 covers 9 bases. V lost 1 base to trimming and J lost 5 bases; unmatched junction nucleotides: 7. Germline loops: CDR1 SGHNT, CDR2 YYREEE (reference sequence). This CDR3 region has 15 residues. CDR3 region: CASSLKASGNDEQYF. The CDR3 DNA reads as TGTGCCAGCAGCTTGAAGGCTAGCGGGAACGACGAGCAGTACTTC. The whole variable domain, remainder taken from reference TRBV5-4 and TRBJ2-7, is ETGVTQSPTHLIKTRGQQVTLRCSSQSGHNTVSWYQQALGQGPQFIFQYYREEENGRGNFPPRFSGLQFPNYSSELNVNALELDDSALYLCASSLKASGNDEQYFGPGTRLTVT.

The chain is built from TRBV3-1 (or the pseudogene TRBV3-2) and TRBJ2-1; 8 nucleotides align to TRBD1. This CDR3 has 15 residues. With V trimmed by 0 bases and J by 6 bases, 4 bases remained unmatched. Germline V gene data show CDR1 as LGHDT and CDR2 as YNNKEL (reference sequence). The CDR3 loop reads CASSQEGTGINEQFF. Here the CDR3 DNA reads TGTGCCAGCAGCCAAGAAGGGACAGGTATCAATGAGCAGTTCTTC.

This clone was counted a single time. The chain uses TRBV7-3 and TRBJ2-2; tentatively, D is TRBD1 or TRBD2 (5 bases each). The CDR3 extends over 12 amino acids. Germline V gene data show CDR1 as SGHTA and CDR2 as FQGTGA. Trimming took off 3 bases at V and 6 bases at J, with 5 bases between the two ends. As DNA, the CDR3 is TGTGCCAGCAGCTTGGGGGCCGGGGAGCTGTTTTTT. Translated: CASSLGAGELFF.

This clone was recorded once. The V gene is TRBV5-1, the J gene TRBJ2-7; TRBD1 agrees at 10 bases. The ends lost 7 bases at V and 5 bases at J; junction bases unmatched: 12. The CDR3 has 15 amino acids. CDR1 SGHRS and CDR2 YFSETQ come from the germline V gene. CDR3 DNA: TGCGCCAGCGGAGTGCCCGGGACAGGGGACCACGAGCAGTACTTC. It is translated as CASGVPGTGDHEQYF. The full variable domain, completed using reference TRBV5-1 and TRBJ2-7, is KAGVTQTPRYLIKTRGQQVTLSCSPISGHRSVSWYQQTPGQGLQFLFEYFSETQRNKGNFPGRFSGRQFSNSRSEMNVSTLELGDSALYLCASGVPGTGDHEQYFGPGTRLTVT.

This chain joins TRBV28 and TRBJ2-1; a weak D match, TRBD1 (6 bases). Germline V gives CDR1 MDHEN, CDR2 SYDVKM. This CDR3 has 13 amino acids. V dropped 5 bases and J dropped 12 bases, with 17 bases sitting between them. In DNA form, the CDR3 reads TGTGCCAGCAGTACGCCCCACAGGGTCGGGCAGTTCTTC. The encoded protein is CASSTPHRVGQFF.

Only one count was recorded for this clone. The rearrangement uses TRBV28 and TRBJ1-2; D gene ambiguous. CDR3 size: 15 residues. The germline CDR1 and CDR2 sequences are MDHEN and SYDVKM. Trimming shortened V by 4 bases and J by 3 bases, and 15 bases separated the two germline ends. CDR3 protein: CASSSFEWGYYGYTF. The CDR3 DNA follows: TGTGCCAGCAGTTCCTTCGAGTGGGGTTACTATGGCTACACCTTC.

This clone was observed a few times. J is TRBJ2-7 and V is TRBV5-4; weak D call: TRBD1 (6 bases). The CDR3 loop spans 14 amino acids. V lost 5 bases and J lost 3, with 15 bases in between. Germline assignment: CDR1 SGHNT and CDR2 YYREEE (reference sequence). Here the CDR3 reads CASRVFGRGYEQYF. The CDR3 bases are TGTGCCAGCAGGGTTTTCGGCAGGGGCTACGAGCAGTACTTC.

The chain uses TRBV7-2 and TRBJ2-7; perhaps TRBD2 as D (6 bases). V was cut by 5 bases and J by 7 bases, with 15 bases left in between. The CDR3 is 13 residues long. Germline V gives CDR1 SGHTA, CDR2 FQGNSA. CDR3: CASSTGLNGEQYF. CDR3 bases: TGTGCCAGCAGCACGGGACTCAATGGGGAGCAGTACTTC.

This sequence joins TRBV18 and TRBJ2-3; D ambiguous. The germline V gene has CDR1 KGHSH and CDR2 LQKENI. The CDR3 sequence is 14 residues long. The germline V and J ends were trimmed by 3 bases and 7 bases, with 14 bases remaining between them. This chain's CDR3 is CASSPGSPHHTQYF. In DNA, the CDR3 is TGTGCCAGCTCACCCGGAAGCCCCCACCATACGCAGTATTTT.

The V call is TRBV3-1 (or the pseudogene TRBV3-2), the J call TRBJ1-6; maybe TRBD1 (6 bases). The CDR3 loop spans 14 amino acids. V lost 4 bases and J lost 9, with 13 bases in between. The germline V gene encodes CDR1 LGHDT and CDR2 YNNKEL (reference sequence). CDR3 nucleotides: TGTGCCAGCAGCCCCCGGGGAGGGGGTTCACCCCTCCACTTT. It is translated as CASSPRGGGSPLHF.

This clone has just one count. This chain joins TRBV19 and TRBJ1-5; 8 nucleotides match TRBD1. Per the germline V gene, CDR1 is LNHDA and CDR2 is SQIVND (reference sequence). The junction had 10 bases not matched to a gene; V was cut back by 3 bases and J by 6 bases. CDR3 size: 16 residues. CDR3: CASSIFGQGGVQPQHF. In nucleotides, the CDR3 is TGTGCCAGTAGTATTTTCGGACAGGGAGGCGTTCAGCCCCAGCATTTT.

This clone was seen a single time. J is TRBJ1-2 and V is TRBV19; 9 bases match TRBD1. The CDR3 is made up of 13 amino acids. Germline CDR1 and CDR2: LNHDA and SQIVND (reference sequence). V shed 8 bases and J 8 bases; nucleotides not matched to a gene: 9. The CDR3 here is CASSTGTGKGYTF. The CDR3 nucleotides are TGTGCCAGTTCTACCGGGACAGGGAAAGGCTACACCTTC.

The chain joins TRBV11-2 to TRBJ2-1, with D uncertain. Trimming removed 3 bases from V and 7 bases from J, with 16 bases in between. Germline CDR1 and CDR2: SGHAT and FQNNGV. The CDR3 extends over 15 amino acids. The CDR3 region has the DNA TGTGCCAGCAGCTTGGGTTCGGGCGAAGCGAATGAGCAGTTCTTC. It yields the protein CASSLGSGEANEQFF.

The V gene is TRBV3-1 (or the pseudogene TRBV3-2), the J gene TRBJ1-1, with D uncertain. Trimming removed 5 bases at V and 2 bases at J, with 12 bases between. Germline lookup yields CDR1 LGHDT and CDR2 YNNKEL (reference sequence). CDR3 length: 14 amino acids. CDR3 region: CASSSLGVNTEAFF. The CDR3 DNA follows: TGTGCCAGCAGCTCTCTCGGGGTAAACACTGAAGCTTTCTTT.

The chain uses TRBV28 and TRBJ1-1; D possibly corresponds to TRBD1 (5 bases). Trimming left V 6 bases short and J 1 base short, with 15 bases between. This CDR3 contains 15 residues. The germline gives CDR1 MDHEN, CDR2 SYDVKM. CDR3 in amino acids: CASRFLPGTNTEAFF. CDR3 DNA sequence: TGTGCCAGCAGATTCCTTCCCGGGACGAACACTGAAGCTTTCTTT.

This sequence joins TRBV7-2 and TRBJ1-5; no firm D call. V was trimmed by 4 bases and J by 0 bases, leaving 10 bases between them. Germline lookup yields CDR1 SGHTA and CDR2 FQGNSA. The CDR3 has 15 residues. The CDR3 sequence: CASSWTVDSNQPQHF. The CDR3 nucleotides read TGTGCCAGCAGCTGGACGGTTGATAGCAATCAGCCCCAGCATTTT.

This chain connects TRBV28 to TRBJ1-2, with TRBD1 matching 8 bases. The CDR3 length is 13 residues. From germline, CDR1 is MDHEN and CDR2 SYDVKM. Unmatched junction bases numbered 4, after V lost 3 bases and J lost 7 bases. CDR3: CASSFQGASGYTF. The CDR3 nucleotides read TGTGCCAGCAGTTTCCAGGGGGCAAGTGGCTACACCTTC.

This clone was detected once. This chain links TRBV27 with TRBJ2-5; 12 bases fit TRBD2. Germline CDR1 is MNHEY and CDR2 is SMNVEV (reference sequence). The CDR3 spans 17 residues. J was trimmed by 1 base and V by 5 bases; bases with no gene match: 8. In nucleotides, the CDR3 is TGTGCCAGCAGTGCGGCTCCGGGACTAGCGGGCCAAGAGACCCAGTACTTC. Its protein product is CASSAAPGLAGQETQYF.

The J gene is TRBJ2-7, the V gene TRBV11-2, with TRBD2 matching 9 bases. V was pared by 6 bases and J by 6 bases, with 9 bases of the junction left unmatched. Per germline, CDR1 SGHAT and CDR2 FQNNGV. The CDR3 is 14 residues long. This CDR3 reads CASSGSGSSGEQYF. The DNA for the CDR3 is TGTGCCAGCAGTGGTAGCGGGAGTTCGGGCGAGCAGTACTTC.